The 29 T cell receptor beta chains presented below share a single source sample, sequenced in a study of radiotherapy plus CTLA-4 blockade in lung cancer. Clones were sequenced by immunoSEQ multiplex PCR, and TCRdb holds only the in-frame ones, with some missing. Found here are about 78,000 clones, 86% of them singletons; the top ten hold just over 2%. The material was peripheral blood, obtained from a patient treated with radiotherapy plus ipilimumab. Source of these receptors: a human donor with non-small cell lung cancer who had a partial response to radiotherapy plus ipilimumab.

The rearrangement uses TRBV25-1 and TRBJ1-5; 7 nucleotides agree with TRBD1. From germline, CDR1 is MGHDK and CDR2 SYGVNS. The junction had 3 bases not matched to a gene; V was cut back by 4 bases and J by 6 bases. This CDR3 is 13 amino acids long. CDR3 residues: CASSGQGSQPQHF. CDR3 DNA: TGTGCCAGCAGTGGACAGGGTAGTCAGCCCCAGCATTTT.

The rearrangement links TRBV11-1 to TRBJ2-3; 10 bases are shared with TRBD2. Germline assignment: CDR1 SGHAT and CDR2 FQDESV (reference sequence). Trimming at V came to 5 bases and at J to 1 base, leaving 6 bases not matched to a gene. This CDR3 has 16 amino acids. The CDR3 nucleotides are TGTGCCAGCAGCCCTTGGACTAGCGGAGGCACAGATACGCAGTATTTT. Translated: CASSPWTSGGTDTQYF. Using reference TRBV11-1 and TRBJ2-3 for the parts outside the CDR3, the full variable domain is EAEVAQSPRYKITEKSQAVAFWCDPISGHATLYWYRQILGQGPELLVQFQDESVVDDSQLPKDRFSAERLKGVDSTLKIQPAELGDSAMYLCASSPWTSGGTDTQYFGPGTRLTVL.

The gene calls are TRBV27 and TRBJ2-1; TRBD2 aligns across 7 bases. Germline loops: CDR1 MNHEY, CDR2 SMNVEV (reference sequence). The CDR3 length is 17 residues. V was clipped by 3 bases and J by 10 bases; unmatched bases: 18. This CDR3 is CASSLIRTPGTTYEQFF. Written as DNA, the CDR3 is TGTGCCAGCAGTTTGATTAGAACCCCCGGGACTACATACGAGCAGTTCTTC.

The chain employs TRBV30 and TRBJ1-5; D not resolved. From germline, CDR1 is GTSNPN and CDR2 SVGIG (reference sequence). Trimming cost V 0 bases and J 4 bases, with 7 bases left between them. The CDR3 has 13 amino acids. The CDR3 here is CAWSVRGNQPQHF. The DNA for the CDR3 is TGTGCCTGGAGTGTACGAGGGAATCAGCCCCAGCATTTT.

Turning to this clone: One junction end disagrees with the germline gene, perhaps due to a read error. This chain links TRBV23-1 with TRBJ1-5, with a weak D call TRBD1 (5 bases). TRBV23-1 is identified as an open reading frame with a role that is uncertain. The CDR3 length is 13 residues. In DNA form, the CDR3 reads TGCACCAGCCTATACAGCCAGGGTCAGCCCCAGCATTTT. Protein: CTSLYSQGQPQHF.

The chain recombines TRBV2 with TRBJ2-7, with TRBD1 as a possible D gene (5 bases). The CDR3 loop spans 13 amino acids. Germline CDR1 and CDR2: SNHLY and FYNNEI. V shed 8 bases and J shed 0 bases, with 11 bases lying between them. DNA for the CDR3: TGTGCCAGCGGGGCGGACCTCTCCTACGAGCAGTACGTC. Protein: CASGADLSYEQYV.

CDR3 protein: CASSLGPSLQETQYF. DNA for the CDR3: TGTGCCAGCAGCTTAGGCCCTTCCCTCCAAGAGACCCAGTACTTC. This chain links TRBV7-3 with TRBJ2-5; D call uncertain. V lost 2 bases and J 1 base, leaving 11 bases between the germline ends. This CDR3 region has 15 residues. Germline CDR1 reads SGHTA; CDR2 reads FQGTGA.

The CDR3 sequence: CASSSTGTYTYEQYF. In DNA form, the CDR3 reads TGTGCCAGCAGTTCAACCGGGACTTACACCTACGAGCAGTACTTC. This chain joins TRBV28 and TRBJ2-7; tentatively, D is TRBD2 (6 bases). Per the germline V gene, CDR1 is MDHEN and CDR2 is SYDVKM. The CDR3 spans 15 residues. V was cut by 4 bases and J by 2 bases, with 15 bases left in between.

This clone occurred a few times. This sequence joins TRBV7-9 and TRBJ2-7; D possibly corresponds to TRBD2 (5 bases). V lost 8 bases and J 3 bases, leaving 17 bases between the germline ends. Germline V CDR1 and CDR2: SEHNR, FQNEAQ (reference sequence). This CDR3 is 14 amino acids long. The DNA of the CDR3 is TGTGCCAGCTCCTTGCGGGCGGGCCTCTACGAGCAGTACTTC. This gives the protein CASSLRAGLYEQYF. Full variable domain (outside the CDR3, taken from reference TRBV7-9 and TRBJ2-7): DTGVSQNPRHKITKRGQNVTFRCDPISEHNRLYWYRQTLGQGPEFLTYFQNEAQLEKSRLLSDRFSAERPKGSFSTLEIQRTEQGDSAMYLCASSLRAGLYEQYFGPGTRLTVT.

The chain recombines TRBV4-3 with TRBJ1-2; TRBD1 matches at 8 bases. Germline lookup yields CDR1 LGHNA and CDR2 YSLEER. V shed 3 bases and J 6 bases; nucleotides not matched to a gene: 3. CDR3 length equals 13 residues. CDR3 DNA sequence: TGCGCCAGCAGCCAGGGACAGGACGATGGCTACACCTTC. Amino acid sequence: CASSQGQDDGYTF.

The count of this clone is one. Other DNA sequences from this sample encode an identical CDR3 as well. The chain recombines TRBV27 with TRBJ2-3, with 14 bases identical to TRBD2. V was clipped by 4 bases and J by 7 bases; unmatched bases: 7. The germline CDR1 and CDR2 sequences are MNHEY and SMNVEV (reference sequence). The CDR3 runs 16 residues. This CDR3 is CASSSGTSGRTHTQYF. In DNA form, the CDR3 reads TGTGCCAGCAGTTCAGGGACTAGCGGGAGAACACATACGCAGTATTTT.

V and J are TRBV9 and TRBJ2-5; TRBD2 matches at 7 bases. The CDR3 extends over 19 amino acids. Trimming took 4 bases from V and 4 from J; bases not matched to a gene: 22. Per germline, CDR1 SGDLS and CDR2 YYNGEE. CDR3 residues: CASSPSKREATSLRETQYF. The CDR3, as DNA: TGTGCCAGCAGCCCAAGCAAAAGGGAGGCGACTAGCCTACGAGAGACCCAGTACTTC.

In this sample, this clone turned up a few times. The gene calls are TRBV6-6 and TRBJ2-7, with 9 nucleotides matching TRBD2. The CDR3 is 14 amino acids. CDR1 is MNHNY, CDR2 SVGAGI, per germline (reference sequence). With V trimmed by 6 bases and J by 6 bases, 9 bases remained unmatched. CDR3 region: CASSSRAGGLEQYF. The CDR3 DNA reads TGTGCCAGCAGCTCCCGGGCGGGAGGGCTCGAGCAGTACTTC.

The chain is built from TRBV11-2 and TRBJ1-1, with a weak D call TRBD1 (6 bases). Looked up from germline, CDR1 is SGHAT and CDR2 is FQNNGV. V was trimmed by 3 bases and J by 0 bases, leaving 11 bases between them. The CDR3 totals 15 residues. CDR3 residues: CASSLGGAVNTEAFF. CDR3 bases: TGTGCCAGCAGCTTGGGGGGGGCCGTGAACACTGAAGCTTTCTTT.

This clone appeared a single time. The V and J genes are TRBV7-8 and TRBJ2-7, with a weak D call TRBD2 (6 bases). V lost 0 bases and J 3 bases, leaving 15 bases between the germline ends. CDR1 and CDR2 (germline): SGHVS, FQNEAQ. The CDR3 length is 16 residues. The CDR3 sequence: CASSLAHGGANYEQYF. For the CDR3, the DNA is TGTGCCAGCAGCTTAGCTCACGGCGGGGCGAACTACGAGCAGTACTTC.

The chain carries TRBV28 and TRBJ2-1; 7 bases match TRBD2. Germline V gene data show CDR1 as MDHEN and CDR2 as SYDVKM. V was clipped by 6 bases and J by 0 bases; unmatched bases: 8. The CDR3 is 16 residues long. The CDR3 is CASSPLAASSYNEQFF. In nucleotides, the CDR3 is TGTGCCAGCAGCCCCCTAGCGGCGAGCTCCTACAATGAGCAGTTCTTC.

This chain connects TRBV4-1 to TRBJ2-1; TRBD2 matches 13 bases. Trimming took 0 bases from V and 4 from J; bases not matched to a gene: 3. The CDR3 is 17 residues long. CDR1 and CDR2 (germline): MGHRA, YSYEKL. The CDR3 region is CASSQEKGLAGYNEQFF. CDR3 sequence (DNA): TGCGCCAGCAGCCAAGAAAAGGGACTAGCGGGATACAATGAGCAGTTCTTC.

V and J are TRBV7-2 and TRBJ1-2; D is undetermined. The CDR3 length is 14 residues. Per the germline V gene, CDR1 is SGHTA and CDR2 is FQGNSA. The V end lost 5 bases, the J end lost 0 bases, and 10 bases lay between the germline ends. CDR3 protein: CASSQQQANYGYTF. The CDR3 DNA is TGTGCCAGCAGCCAACAGCAGGCTAACTATGGCTACACCTTC. The whole variable domain, filled in from reference TRBV7-2 and TRBJ1-2, reads GAGVSQSPSNKVTEKGKDVELRCDPISGHTALYWYRQSLGQGLEFLIYFQGNSAPDKSGLPSDRFSAERTGGSVSTLTIQRTQQEDSAVYLCASSQQQANYGYTFGSGTRLTVV.

This chain joins TRBV28 and TRBJ1-1; perhaps TRBD1 as D (6 bases). Germline V CDR1 and CDR2: MDHEN, SYDVKM. Deletions cut 5 bases from V and 4 bases from J, with 14 bases between. CDR3 length: 14 amino acids. The CDR3 nucleotides read TGTGCCAGCAGTATTTTCACAGGGACCACTGAAGCTTTCTTT. This encodes CASSIFTGTTEAFF.

The chain joins TRBV6-1 to TRBJ2-5, with TRBD2 matching over 12 bases. The CDR3 extends over 19 amino acids. Germline assignment: CDR1 MNHNS and CDR2 SASEGT. After removal of 4 bases from V and 2 bases from J, the junction contained 14 bases not matched to a gene. CDR3 coding DNA: TGTGCCAGCAGTGTGTACGGCCGGCTAGCGGGAGGGAGGCAAGAGACCCAGTACTTC. Its protein product is CASSVYGRLAGGRQETQYF.

This sequence joins TRBV13 and TRBJ1-2; D not resolved. V shed 2 bases and J shed 0 bases, with 10 bases lying between them. The germline CDR1 and CDR2 sequences are PRHDT and FYEKMQ (reference sequence). The CDR3 has 15 amino acids. CDR3 sequence reads: CASSLPGRPNYGYTF. CDR3 DNA: TGTGCCAGCAGCTTACCCGGGAGACCTAACTATGGCTACACCTTC.

CDR3 in DNA: TGTGCCAGCAGCGAAGGACCGGAGGAGAATGAAAAACTGTTTTTT. Translation: CASSEGPEENEKLFF. V usage is TRBV4-2 and J usage is TRBJ1-4, with D uncertain. The CDR3 runs to 15 residues. CDR1 is LGHNA, CDR2 YNFKEQ, per germline. V was clipped by 5 bases and J by 5 bases, with 15 bases between them.

The count of this clone is one. The chain links TRBV10-3 to TRBJ2-5; a possible D gene is TRBD2 (6 bases). Germline V lookup: CDR1 ENHRY, CDR2 SYGVKD. The ends were cut back, 6 bases at V and 2 bases at J, with 16 bases in the middle. CDR3 length: 15 amino acids. CDR3: CAIRSEVAVQETQYF. The DNA for the CDR3 is TGTGCCATCAGGTCCGAGGTAGCGGTTCAAGAGACCCAGTACTTC.

This chain's CDR3 is CASGPWRVDTDTQYF. The CDR3 nucleotides are TGTGCTAGTGGTCCGTGGAGGGTTGACACAGATACGCAGTATTTT. The chain combines TRBV12-5 with TRBJ2-3; a possible D gene is TRBD2 (6 bases). The CDR3 has 15 residues. CDR1 LGHNT and CDR2 FRNRAP come from the germline V gene. V dropped 5 bases and J dropped 2 bases, with 14 bases sitting between them.

This rearrangement joins TRBV28 to TRBJ2-7; 11 bases map to TRBD2. Unmatched junction bases numbered 7, after V lost 5 bases and J lost 7 bases. This CDR3 spans 14 amino acids. Germline-derived CDR1 and CDR2 are MDHEN and SYDVKM. The CDR3 here is CASSLSGRAREQYV. The CDR3 DNA sequence: TGTGCCAGCAGTCTTAGCGGGAGGGCCAGGGAGCAGTACGTC.

DNA of the CDR3: TGCGCCAGCAGCCAAAATCACGGGAGTAGCACCGGGGAGCTGTTTTTT. It translates to CASSQNHGSSTGELFF. The genes are TRBV4-3 and TRBJ2-2, with D perhaps TRBD2 (6 bases). CDR1 LGHNA and CDR2 YSLEER come from the germline V gene. Trimming took off 2 bases at V and 4 bases at J, with 14 bases between the two ends. CDR3 length: 16 residues.

The chain links TRBV6-5 to TRBJ2-5, with 7 bases matching TRBD1. Germline V gene data show CDR1 as MNHEY and CDR2 as SVGAGI. The V gene end was trimmed by 6 bases and the J gene end by 3 bases; junction bases not matched to a gene: 10. The CDR3 covers 15 residues. The CDR3 reads CASSRRIDREETQYF. CDR3 bases: TGTGCCAGCAGCCGTAGAATCGACAGGGAAGAGACCCAGTACTTC.

This clone is a singleton in its sample. V usage is TRBV2 and J usage is TRBJ2-2; maybe TRBD1 (5 bases). The CDR3 loop spans 16 amino acids. Trimming shortened V by 4 bases and J by 4 bases, and 16 bases separated the two germline ends. Looked up from germline, CDR1 is SNHLY and CDR2 is FYNNEI. CDR3 bases: TGTGCCAGCAGTGTTGTGGTAGGGGTAGGCACCGGGGAGCTGTTTTTT. Amino acids: CASSVVVGVGTGELFF.

The gene calls are TRBV27 and TRBJ2-3, with 7 bases identical to TRBD1. Germline V gene data show CDR1 as MNHEY and CDR2 as SMNVEV (reference sequence). V was clipped by 2 bases and J by 2 bases; unmatched bases: 4. The CDR3 extends over 15 amino acids. The CDR3 loop is CASSLRQGTTDTQYF. CDR3 in DNA: TGTGCCAGCAGTTTAAGACAGGGAACCACAGATACGCAGTATTTT.